The sequence of this T cell receptor beta chain was determined in a study of graft-versus-host responses after intestinal transplantation. About the research overall: Tacrolimus plus steroids were given to all recipients for two to three years, preceded by anti-thymocyte globulin induction.

Overall study findings and caveats: Within the allografts of patients who had graft-donor T cell macrochimerism, graft-versus-host to host-versus-graft clonal ratios were high. Investigators detected GvH clones in recipient marrow, with some emerging earlier in ileum or blood.

V lost 1 base and J lost 12, with 18 bases in between. There are 15 residues in the CDR3. Germline V gives CDR1 SGHTA, CDR2 FQGNSA. On this clone: Its antigen remains unidentified.

Using immunoSEQ multiplex PCR, the repertoire was profiled, and TCRdb retains in-frame clones only, with some absent. The sample has just under 100,000 clones, 90% seen once. This material consisted of PBMCs, taken 450 to 480 days after intestinal transplant. The chain recombines TRBV7-2 with TRBJ1-4; D is unresolved. This sequence was found in a human patient who received an intestinal transplant, so some T cells may come from the graft donor. CDR3 loop: CASSLGFDRPSELFF. CDR3 nucleotides: TGTGCCAGCAGCTTAGGGTTTGACCGACCGTCGGAACTGTTTTTT. The variable domain in full, completed from reference TRBV7-2 and TRBJ1-4, reads GAGVSQSPSNKVTEKGKDVELRCDPISGHTALYWYRQSLGQGLEFLIYFQGNSAPDKSGLPSDRFSAERTGGSVSTLTIQRTQQEDSAVYLCASSLGFDRPSELFFGSGTQLSVL.